Reported below is one TCR beta chain. The RNA, roughly 0.45 to 1 ug, was put through reverse transcription using random hexamers. Across 54 Vbeta and 13 Jbeta, immunoSEQ multiplex PCR amplified TCR beta CDR3. TCRdb analysed the immunoSEQ multiplex PCR reads with MiXCR anew, one entry per CDR3 protein. The top ten hold about 0.08% of the sample, which has 200,000 to 250,000 distinct CDR3 sequences, roughly 94% seen once. This sample was taken from a study of CD8 T cells in Susac syndrome. The CDR3 contains 14 residues. Per the germline V gene, CDR1 is DFQATT and CDR2 is SNEGSKA (reference sequence). V was pared by 1 base and J by 4 bases, with 10 bases between.

This TCR was sampled from a human donor with multiple sclerosis. Source material: CD4+ T cells from PBMCs. This rearrangement joins TRBV20-1 to TRBJ2-2; possible D gene TRBD2, 6 bases. The chain's CDR3 is CSARAEGSTGELFF. The CDR3 DNA sequence: TGCAGTGCTAGAGCGGAGGGGTCCACCGGGGAGCTGTTTTTT.